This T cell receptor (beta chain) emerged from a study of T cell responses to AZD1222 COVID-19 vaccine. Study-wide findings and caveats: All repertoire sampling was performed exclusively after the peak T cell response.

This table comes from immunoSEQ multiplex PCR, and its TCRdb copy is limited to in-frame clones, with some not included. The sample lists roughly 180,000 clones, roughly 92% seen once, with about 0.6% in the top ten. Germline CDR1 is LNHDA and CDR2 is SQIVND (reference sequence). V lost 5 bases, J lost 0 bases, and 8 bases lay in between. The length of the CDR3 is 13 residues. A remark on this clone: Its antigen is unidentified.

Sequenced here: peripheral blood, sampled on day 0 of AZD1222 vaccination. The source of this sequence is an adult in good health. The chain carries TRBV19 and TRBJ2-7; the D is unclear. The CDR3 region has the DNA TGTGCCAGTAGTCCCACTAACTCCTACGAGCAGTACTTC. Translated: CASSPTNSYEQYF.